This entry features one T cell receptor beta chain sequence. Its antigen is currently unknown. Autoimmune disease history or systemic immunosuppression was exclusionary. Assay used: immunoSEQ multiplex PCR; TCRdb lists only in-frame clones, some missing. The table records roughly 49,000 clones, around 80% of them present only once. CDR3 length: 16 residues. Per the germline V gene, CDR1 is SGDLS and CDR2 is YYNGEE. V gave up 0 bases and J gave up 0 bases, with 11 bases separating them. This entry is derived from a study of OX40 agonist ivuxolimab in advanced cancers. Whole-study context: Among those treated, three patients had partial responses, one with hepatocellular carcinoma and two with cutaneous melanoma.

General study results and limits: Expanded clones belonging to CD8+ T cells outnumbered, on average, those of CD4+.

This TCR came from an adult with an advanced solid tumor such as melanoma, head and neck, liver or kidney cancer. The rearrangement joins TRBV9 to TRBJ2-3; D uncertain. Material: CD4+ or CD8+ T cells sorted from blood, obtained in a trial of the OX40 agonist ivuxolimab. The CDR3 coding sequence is TGTGCCAGCAGCGTAGCTGCAGGATTAAGCACAGATACGCAGTATTTT. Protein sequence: CASSVAAGLSTDTQYF.